This is a list of T cell receptor beta chains from one sample in a study of blood T cell repertoires in COVID-19. Using immunoSEQ multiplex PCR, the repertoire was profiled, and TCRdb retains in-frame clones only, with some absent. Of roughly 100,000 clones listed, 70% to 80% were seen once; the top ten hold approximately 0.9%. The sample taken for sequencing was peripheral blood. All receptors come from a human donor with acute or convalescent COVID-19. The donor label of this sample is uncertain. Each CDR3 is given with its conserved first and last residue. The D gene is left open where the match is weak. Clone size is not always given. Where it is, it says once, few, many or a class for expanded clones.

d_call	v_call	j_call	clone_size	cdr3_aa	cdr3_nt
TRBD2	TRBV5-1	TRBJ2-5	-	CASSSPSSGGFRRETQYF	TGCGCCAGCAGCTCGCCTTCTAGCGGGGGGTTCCGACGAGAGACCCAGTACTTC
-	TRBV20-1	TRBJ1-1	once	CSASSDMNTEAFF	TGCAGTGCTAGTTCGGACATGAACACTGAAGCTTTCTTT
-	TRBV19	TRBJ1-1	-	CASSGERRSLEAFF	TGTGCCAGTAGTGGGGAGCGTCGGAGCCTAGAAGCTTTCTTT
-	TRBV11-2	TRBJ2-5	-	CASSSPPGLVGRTQYF	TGTGCCAGCAGCTCACCTCCGGGACTCGTAGGTAGAACCCAGTACTTC
-	TRBV11-2	TRBJ2-7	once	CASSLDLGGYEQYF	TGTGCCAGCAGCTTAGATTTAGGAGGATACGAGCAGTACTTC
-	TRBV7-9	TRBJ2-2	-	CASRAESLPGELFF	TGTGCCAGCAGGGCTGAATCCCTCCCCGGGGAGCTGTTTTTT
-	TRBV3-1/TRBV3-2	TRBJ2-2	-	CASSHWQRNTGELFF	TGTGCCAGCAGCCACTGGCAGCGGAACACCGGGGAGCTGTTTTTT
TRBD1	TRBV28	TRBJ1-1	-	CASRNDRVNTEAFF	TGTGCCAGCAGGAACGACAGGGTGAACACTGAAGCTTTCTTT
-	TRBV11-2	TRBJ1-3	-	CASSLSTVGSTGNTIYF	TGTGCCAGCAGCCTCTCGACAGTTGGCTCTACTGGAAACACCATATATTTT
TRBD1	TRBV7-4	TRBJ1-1	-	CASNPGTELRGTEAFF	TGTGCCAGCAATCCCGGGACAGAATTAAGAGGAACTGAAGCTTTCTTT
-	TRBV30	TRBJ1-6	-	CAWSPGQGNSPLHF	TGTGCCTGGAGTCCCGGGCAGGGCAATTCACCCCTCCACTTT
-	TRBV30	TRBJ2-1	-	CAWSGATPLNEQFF	TGTGCCTGGTCTGGTGCAACACCTCTTAATGAGCAGTTCTTC
-	TRBV4-2	TRBJ2-7	once	CASSPSGYTYEQYF	TGTGCCAGCAGCCCATCAGGGTATACCTACGAGCAGTACTTC
-	TRBV29-1	TRBJ1-5	-	CSVVGQPQHF	TGCAGCGTTGTCGGTCAGCCCCAGCATTTT
TRBD1	TRBV18	TRBJ1-5	once	CASSPMTGDQPQHF	TGTGCCAGCTCACCAATGACAGGGGACCAGCCCCAGCATTTT
-	TRBV5-1	TRBJ2-1	-	CASRFDQLNEQFF	TGCGCCAGCAGGTTCGATCAGTTGAATGAGCAGTTCTTC
TRBD1	TRBV28	TRBJ2-7	-	CASSLPGQGRSYEQYF	TGTGCCAGCAGTTTACCCGGACAGGGGAGGAGCTACGAGCAGTACTTC
TRBD1	TRBV4-1	TRBJ2-2	-	CASSQGSSGTGNTGELFF	TGCGCCAGCAGCCAAGGGAGTTCCGGGACAGGGAACACCGGGGAGCTGTTTTTT
-	TRBV5-1	TRBJ1-1	-	CASSLELGATEAFF	TGCGCCAGCAGCTTGGAATTGGGGGCCACTGAAGCTTTCTTT
-	TRBV11-2	TRBJ1-5	-	CASSANRGNQPQHF	TGTGCCAGCAGCGCAAACAGGGGCAATCAGCCCCAGCATTTT
-	TRBV3-1/TRBV3-2	TRBJ1-2	-	CASSQAPGGYTF	TGTGCCAGCAGCCAAGCGCCCGGTGGCTACACCTTC
TRBD2	TRBV4-1	TRBJ2-2	-	CASSPRSAGGNTGELFF	TGCGCCAGCAGCCCCCGGTCTGCGGGGGGGAACACCGGGGAGCTGTTTTTT
-	TRBV6-5	TRBJ1-5	-	CASSYLGANQPQHF	TGTGCCAGCAGTTACCTGGGGGCCAATCAGCCCCAGCATTTT
-	TRBV19	TRBJ1-4	once	CASQGFPSEKLFF	TGTGCCAGTCAGGGATTCCCCTCTGAAAAACTGTTTTTT
TRBD1	TRBV5-1	TRBJ1-3	-	CASSRAGGDSGNTIYF	TGCGCCAGCAGCCGGGCAGGGGGTGATTCTGGAAACACCATATATTTT
-	TRBV12-3/TRBV12-4	TRBJ1-3	-	CASGQNGNTIYF	TGTGCCAGCGGTCAGAATGGAAACACCATATATTTT
TRBD1	TRBV29-1	TRBJ1-1	-	CSVETEGQALTEAFF	TGCAGCGTTGAGACTGAGGGACAGGCCCTCACTGAAGCTTTCTTT
-	TRBV6-5	TRBJ2-3	-	CASSPDRHTDTQYF	TGTGCCAGCAGTCCGGACAGACACACAGATACGCAGTATTTT